This T cell receptor (beta chain) derives from a study of T cells in Graves' hyperthyroidism and ophthalmopathy. Exclusion followed for patients with uncontrolled infection, other autoimmune disease, pregnancy or lactation. The authors obtained PBMCs from 9 to 10 ml of fresh peripheral blood. This clonotype was counted between two and nine times. Antigen specificity is unknown. Trimming took off 0 bases at V and 8 bases at J, with 13 bases between the two ends. This CDR3 is built from 14 residues. The germline gives CDR1 WSHSY, CDR2 SAAADI. Points from the study as a whole: Separating ophthalmopathy from stable hyperthyroidism was achieved by a 13 V-J model. Most clonotypes that expanded in the thyroid above 0.001 also showed up in blood.

The CDR3 regions of TCR beta were amplified from RNA transcripts. Using the HTBI primer set, a first-round RT-PCR was run on the TCR CDR3. TCRdb re-derived calls from the multiplex PCR reads in MiXCR, one entry per CDR3 protein. The sample consists of around 540,000 distinct CDR3 sequences, about 16% of them appearing once. This chain joins TRBV10-2 and TRBJ1-2; perhaps TRBD1 as D (6 bases). The sequencing sample was made of blood. This clonotype originated in a woman in her 30s with Graves' ophthalmopathy. The CDR3 is CASSESRGLVGYTF. The CDR3 DNA sequence: TGCGCCAGCAGTGAGTCCAGGGGACTAGTCGGCTACACCTTC.